This T cell receptor (beta chain) was observed in a study of shared clonotypes between healthy human individuals. Assay used: immunoSEQ multiplex PCR; TCRdb lists only in-frame clones, some missing. The repertoire consists of over a million clones, with about 84% occurring once and the leading ten covering about 0.52%. V was pared by 4 bases and J by 4 bases, with 12 bases of the junction left unmatched. This CDR3 has 18 residues. Germline CDR1 reads SGHAT; CDR2 reads FQNNGV. This chain joins TRBV11-2 and TRBJ2-3; 12 bases are shared with TRBD2. The material sequenced was memory CD4+ T cells from PBMCs. Subset meaning: CD45RA-negative fraction. This TCR derives from a man between 18 and 35 years old in good health. Some clones in this sample may be carry-over from other donors' samples. As DNA, the CDR3 is TGTGCCAGCAGCTCTAGCGGGAGGGCCCTCAGACTCGCAGATACGCAGTATTTT. It is translated as CASSSSGRALRLADTQYF.